This T cell receptor beta chain was retrieved from a study of cytomegalovirus exposure and HLA in healthy donors. Sequencing was performed with immunoSEQ multiplex PCR; in TCRdb, only in-frame clones are kept and a portion is missing. The sample comprises some 69,000 clones, approximately 94% of which are singletons, and 4.4% rests with the top ten. An approximately 120-subject validation cohort, separate from the approximately 670-subject first cohort, supplied the donors. Germline CDR1 MDHEN, CDR2 SYDVKM. Deletions cut 6 bases from V and 5 bases from J, with 20 bases between. The CDR3 covers 16 residues.

Sequencing was done on a sample of PBMCs. This receptor was identified in a man aged 18 to 29 in good health and CMV-seropositive. The chain joins TRBV28 to TRBJ2-1; maybe TRBD2 (5 bases). The CDR3 DNA reads TGTGCCAGCAGCACCATGAGGGTTTCCATGGACAATGAGCAGTTCTTC. This gives the protein CASSTMRVSMDNEQFF.